This passage covers 29 T cell receptor beta chains from one sample sequenced in a study of T cell responses to AZD1222 COVID-19 vaccine. TCRdb's table, derived via immunoSEQ multiplex PCR, lists solely in-frame clones and lacks some. The sample consists of over 45,000 clones, more than 60% of them appearing once. The input for sequencing was peripheral blood, taken on day 0 of AZD1222 vaccination. These receptors came from an adult in good health.

The chain uses TRBV10-3 and TRBJ1-5; tentative D call: TRBD1 (6 bases). Per germline, CDR1 ENHRY and CDR2 SYGVKD. Trimming cost V 10 bases and J 0 bases, with 10 bases left between them. The CDR3 runs to 13 residues. The CDR3 spells CATKDSSNQPQHF. For the CDR3, the DNA is TGTGCCACCAAGGACAGTAGCAATCAGCCCCAGCATTTT.

J is TRBJ1-6 and V is TRBV14; D ambiguous. The V and J ends lost 3 bases and 10 bases respectively, with 7 bases between them. Looked up from germline, CDR1 is SGHDN and CDR2 is FVKESK. The CDR3 is 12 amino acids. Here the CDR3 reads CASSHYGSPLHF. DNA for the CDR3: TGTGCCAGCAGCCATTACGGCTCACCCCTCCACTTT.

The V gene is TRBV27, the J gene TRBJ1-1, with a possible D match to TRBD1 (5 bases). V lost 5 bases and J 8 bases, leaving 9 bases between the germline ends. Germline CDR1 MNHEY, CDR2 SMNVEV (reference sequence). The CDR3 runs to 11 residues. CDR3 region: CASSRAGEAFF. The CDR3 coding sequence is TGTGCCAGCAGTAGGGCAGGGGAAGCTTTCTTT.

In this sample, this clone turned up a few times. V is TRBV4-1 and J is TRBJ2-2, with TRBD2 as a possible D gene (7 bases). This CDR3 is built from 15 residues. The V gene's germline CDR1 is MGHRA and CDR2 YSYEKL. Trimming removed 0 bases at V and 4 bases at J, with 9 bases between. This CDR3 is CASSQDGGATGELFF. CDR3 bases: TGCGCCAGCAGCCAAGATGGGGGGGCCACCGGGGAGCTGTTTTTT.

The chain couples TRBV28 to TRBJ2-1; D could derive from TRBD1 or TRBD2 (5 bases each). The V end was cut by 4 bases, the J end by 3 bases, with 22 bases between. CDR3 size: 18 residues. The germline CDR1 and CDR2 sequences are MDHEN and SYDVKM. The CDR3: CASSSTHTSGRSYNEQFF. The DNA of the CDR3 is TGTGCCAGCAGTTCCACACACACCTCGGGACGGAGCTACAATGAGCAGTTCTTC.

V usage is TRBV2 and J usage is TRBJ2-7, with 9 bases aligning to TRBD2. The germline CDR1 and CDR2 sequences are SNHLY and FYNNEI. The trim removed 4 bases at V and 4 bases at J, leaving 5 bases unmatched. The CDR3 contains 14 residues. In DNA form, the CDR3 reads TGTGCCAGCAGTGGGCTAGCGGGACCTTACGAGCAGTACTTC. This gives the protein CASSGLAGPYEQYF.

Notes on this clone: One end of the junction varies from germline; a read error may be responsible. Distinct nucleotide sequences in the sample also encode this CDR3. The rearrangement joins TRBV6-5 to TRBJ1-1; weak D call: TRBD1 (6 bases). The CDR3 extends over 13 amino acids. In germline, CDR1 is MNHEY, CDR2 SVGAGI. The DNA for the CDR3 is TGTGCTAGCAGTCCCGACAGGTACACTGAAGCTTTCTTT. Amino acid sequence: CASSPDRYTEAFF.

This sequence joins TRBV5-4 and TRBJ2-1; TRBD1 aligns across 9 bases. V gave up 4 bases and J gave up 7 bases; unmatched junction bases: 3. Germline assignment: CDR1 SGHNT and CDR2 YYREEE (reference sequence). There are 13 residues in the CDR3. The CDR3 nucleotides are TGTGCCAGCAGCCGGACAGGGGATAATGAGCAGTTCTTC. This translates into CASSRTGDNEQFF.

This sequence joins TRBV11-2 and TRBJ1-1; possible D gene TRBD1, 5 bases. Germline V CDR1 and CDR2: SGHAT, FQNNGV. CDR3 length: 14 amino acids. V was pared by 5 bases and J by 4 bases, with 14 bases between. The CDR3 bases are TGTGCCAGCAGCCCCAGGGTGGGTGTCACTGAAGCTTTCTTT. Translating it yields CASSPRVGVTEAFF. Full variable domain (remainder filled in from reference TRBV11-2 and TRBJ1-1): EAGVAQSPRYKIIEKRQSVAFWCNPISGHATLYWYQQILGQGPKLLIQFQNNGVVDDSQLPKDRFSAERLKGVDSTLKIQPAKLEDSAVYLCASSPRVGVTEAFFGQGTRLTVV.

The chain links TRBV11-2 to TRBJ2-4, with D unclear. V gave up 5 bases and J gave up 5 bases, with 10 bases separating them. In germline, CDR1 is SGHAT, CDR2 FQNNGV. The CDR3 has 13 amino acids. The CDR3 protein is CASSPRRENIQYF. The CDR3 nucleotides are TGTGCCAGCAGCCCCCGCCGGGAAAACATTCAGTACTTC.

The J gene is TRBJ1-2, the V gene TRBV6-5; D is uncertain. V gave up 8 bases and J gave up 1 base, with 5 bases separating them. The CDR3 loop spans 11 amino acids. Per germline, CDR1 MNHEY and CDR2 SVGAGI. CDR3 nucleotide sequence: TGTGCCAGCGGAGGTAACTATGGCTACACCTTC. Protein product: CASGGNYGYTF.

V usage is TRBV14 and J usage is TRBJ1-1, with a tentative D call TRBD1 (6 bases). Germline V lookup: CDR1 SGHDN, CDR2 FVKESK. The CDR3 covers 12 residues. V lost 1 base to trimming and J lost 8 bases, with 8 bases between them. The CDR3 protein is CASSQAQGEAFF. CDR3 coding DNA: TGTGCCAGCAGCCAAGCACAGGGAGAAGCTTTCTTT.

Comments on this clone: One junction end disagrees with the germline gene, perhaps due to a read error. This chain links TRBV2 with TRBJ1-1, with D perhaps TRBD1 (6 bases). This CDR3 contains 13 residues. Germline CDR1 is SNHLY and CDR2 is FYNNEI. CDR3 nucleotides: TGTGCCAGCTACCCGCAGGGGAACGCTGAAGCTTTCTTT. Protein sequence: CASYPQGNAEAFF.

This chain connects TRBV6-1 to TRBJ1-2, with D perhaps matching TRBD1 (5 bases). The CDR3 consists of 15 residues. CDR1 is MNHNS and CDR2 is SASEGT in the germline V gene. V was trimmed by 2 bases and J by 3 bases, leaving 13 bases between them. The CDR3 DNA follows: TGTGCCAGCAGTGAACGGCCAGGGAGGGACTATGGCTACACCTTC. This gives the protein CASSERPGRDYGYTF.

The chain recombines TRBV6-5 with TRBJ2-7; D may be TRBD1 (7 bases). Germline CDR1 reads MNHEY; CDR2 reads SVGAGI. There are 14 residues in the CDR3. Trimming cost V 11 bases and J 2 bases, with 19 bases left between them. The CDR3 coding sequence is TGTGCCGCGGGGCGGAGGCAGGGGGCCTACGAGCAGTACTTC. This translates into CAAGRRQGAYEQYF.

The chain links TRBV23-1 to TRBJ2-7, with a tentative D call TRBD1 (6 bases). TRBV23-1 falls under the ORF class, with uncertain function. The germline V and J ends were trimmed by 6 bases and 0 bases, with 12 bases remaining between them. There are 14 residues in the CDR3. The CDR3 bases are TGCGCCAGCAGACGGACAGAGAGCTCCTACGAGCAGTACTTC. Amino acids: CASRRTESSYEQYF.

The V call is TRBV7-9, the J call TRBJ1-3; D ambiguous. V lost 0 bases, J lost 0 bases, and 9 bases lay in between. The germline CDR1 and CDR2 sequences are SEHNR and FQNEAQ (reference sequence). The CDR3 sequence is 16 residues long. The CDR3 sequence is CASSLALQLSGNTIYF. The DNA for the CDR3 is TGTGCCAGCAGCTTAGCTTTGCAGCTCTCTGGAAACACCATATATTTT.

J is TRBJ2-1 and V is TRBV11-3, with D possibly TRBD1 on 5 matching bases. The CDR3 has 14 residues. V was clipped by 0 bases and J by 6 bases, with 9 bases between them. The germline V gene has CDR1 SGHNT and CDR2 YENEEA. In DNA form, the CDR3 reads TGTGCCAGCAGCTTAGATCACCAGGGCAATGAGCAGTTCTTC. Its translation: CASSLDHQGNEQFF.

The CDR3 nucleotides are TGTGCCAGCAGCTTAGCCCCAAATGAAAAACTGTTTTTT. Amino acids: CASSLAPNEKLFF. The chain couples TRBV11-2 to TRBJ1-4, with no clear D. Germline V gene data show CDR1 as SGHAT and CDR2 as FQNNGV. Trimming pared 1 base from V and 5 bases from J, leaving 5 bases between. CDR3 length: 13 residues.

The J gene is TRBJ1-1, the V gene TRBV5-1; D is unresolved. This CDR3 contains 14 residues. Trimming took off 4 bases at V and 0 bases at J, with 10 bases between the two ends. The germline gives CDR1 SGHRS, CDR2 YFSETQ. Here the CDR3 DNA reads TGCGCCAGCAGCCAACAGCAGATGAACACTGAAGCTTTCTTT. Its translation: CASSQQQMNTEAFF.

This clone has more than one count but fewer than ten. The genes are TRBV7-9 and TRBJ2-1; D is unresolved. This CDR3 is 12 amino acids long. Germline V gives CDR1 SEHNR, CDR2 FQNEAQ (reference sequence). V lost 10 bases and J lost 9, with 16 bases in between. The CDR3 region is CATPISRREQFF. CDR3 sequence (DNA): TGTGCCACCCCAATAAGCCGGCGTGAGCAGTTCTTC.

The rearrangement uses TRBV11-1 and TRBJ2-2; 9 bases line up with TRBD1. Germline assignment: CDR1 SGHAT and CDR2 FQDESV (reference sequence). This CDR3 spans 14 amino acids. V lost 5 bases to trimming and J lost 5 bases; unmatched junction nucleotides: 3. In DNA form, the CDR3 reads TGTGCCAGCAGCCACGGACAGGGGACCGGGGAGCTGTTTTTT. Amino acid sequence: CASSHGQGTGELFF.

The rearrangement links TRBV7-8 to TRBJ1-5; 10 positions agree with TRBD1. Germline trimming cut 5 bases from V and 7 bases from J; bases unmatched to any gene: 2. The CDR3 consists of 13 residues. Germline V gene sequence: CDR1 SGHVS, CDR2 FQNEAQ. The CDR3 here is CASSRDRGQPQHF. CDR3 sequence (DNA): TGTGCCAGCAGCCGGGACAGGGGACAGCCCCAGCATTTT.

The J gene is TRBJ1-1, the V gene TRBV3-1 (or the pseudogene TRBV3-2), with D tentatively TRBD1 (6 bases). Germline values: CDR1 LGHDT, CDR2 YNNKEL (reference sequence). This CDR3 has 14 residues. Between the trimmed V and J ends, which lost 1 base and 2 bases, there was a span of 8 bases. The CDR3 region has the DNA TGTGCCAGCAGCCAAGGGACAGCTAACACTGAAGCTTTCTTT. Encoded protein: CASSQGTANTEAFF.

V usage is TRBV28 and J usage is TRBJ1-1, with TRBD1 matching over 7 bases. V lost 2 bases, J lost 5 bases, and 2 bases stayed unmatched. The CDR3 spans 13 residues. The germline CDR1 and CDR2 sequences are MDHEN and SYDVKM. CDR3 nucleotides: TGTGCCAGCAGTTTACAGGGGGTGACTGAAGCTTTCTTT. This encodes CASSLQGVTEAFF.

The chain joins TRBV6-6 to TRBJ1-3; possibly TRBD1 for D (5 bases). Germline-derived CDR1 and CDR2 are MNHNY and SVGAGI (reference sequence). V lost 2 bases, J lost 4 bases, and 15 bases lay in between. The CDR3 is 16 residues long. Here the CDR3 reads CASSYPRDRSGNTIYF. Here the CDR3 DNA reads TGTGCCAGCAGTTACCCTCGGGACCGTTCCGGAAACACCATATATTTT.

This chain connects TRBV11-2 to TRBJ1-1, with TRBD1 identical over 9 bases. Trimming at V came to 3 bases and at J to 11 bases, leaving 7 bases not matched to a gene. The length of the CDR3 is 13 residues. Germline CDR1 reads SGHAT; CDR2 reads FQNNGV. This CDR3 reads CASSFGTGWGAFF. In DNA, the CDR3 is TGTGCCAGCAGCTTCGGGACAGGGTGGGGGGCTTTCTTT.

V is TRBV27 and J is TRBJ1-1; D remains ambiguous. The germline CDR1 and CDR2 sequences are MNHEY and SMNVEV (reference sequence). The CDR3 is 14 amino acids. The V end was cut by 2 bases, the J end by 0 bases, with 7 bases between. The CDR3 reads CASSLGIMNTEAFF. The CDR3 region has the DNA TGTGCCAGCAGTTTAGGCATAATGAACACTGAAGCTTTCTTT.

The chain joins TRBV28 to TRBJ2-1; 10 bases agree with TRBD2. Unmatched junction bases numbered 9, after V lost 4 bases and J lost 9 bases. Germline loops: CDR1 MDHEN, CDR2 SYDVKM. This CDR3 spans 15 amino acids. CDR3 nucleotide sequence: TGTGCCAGCAGTTATGGGCTAGCGGGAGTAAGTGAGCAGTTCTTC. Its protein is CASSYGLAGVSEQFF.